In its sample, the clone carrying this TCR beta chain was seen many times. As yet, its antigen is unknown. The V gene lost 2 bases and the J gene lost 3 bases, with 19 bases spanning the gap. CDR3 length: 17 residues. Germline V gives CDR1 MGHRA, CDR2 YSYEKL. Unique molecular identifiers featured in how the TCRbeta library was prepared. Each CDR3 protein gets one entry after TCRdb re-called the PCR reads with MiXCR. Of roughly 180,000 distinct CDR3 sequences listed, over 8.5% were seen once; the top ten hold roughly 13%. This specimen comes from a study of T-cell reconstitution after alpha-beta-depleted transplantation in children. Findings and limits, study-wide: For some patients, TCRbeta diversity was high at day 60 because of recipient T cells and thymic progenitors that survived. It was reported that alpha-beta T cells came from several hundred expanded graft clones (about two months after transplant).

The clonotype comes from a boy between 2 and 10 years old with acute myeloid leukemia, due to receive a stem cell transplant. Sample: PBMCs, taken before TCRalphabeta/CD19-depleted stem cell transplant. The chain couples TRBV4-1 to TRBJ2-5, with a weak D call TRBD2 (5 bases). The chain's CDR3 is CASSQTMGAIRKETQYF. CDR3 nucleotide sequence: TGCGCCAGCAGCCAAACAATGGGAGCGATCCGGAAAGAGACCCAGTACTTC.